These 30 T cell receptor beta chains were sequenced from one sample in a study of T-cell reconstitution after alpha-beta-depleted transplantation in children. A TCRbeta library incorporating unique molecular identifiers was prepared. TCRdb re-analysed the PCR reads in MiXCR, keeping a single row per CDR3 protein. This table has 700,000 to 850,000 distinct CDR3 sequences, roughly 16% appearing once. This specimen was PBMCs, mostly from graft donor cells, taken 360 days after TCRalphabeta/CD19-depleted stem cell transplant. These receptor sequences come from a male patient younger than 18 who had a stem cell transplant for acute lymphoblastic leukemia, so the T cells may come from the graft donor.

This clonotype was seen more than once but under ten times. This chain uses TRBV29-1 with TRBJ1-5; D not certain. V lost 0 bases and J lost 7, with 10 bases in between. The CDR3 sequence is 13 residues long. Germline V CDR1 and CDR2: SQVTM, ANQGSEA. Written as DNA, the CDR3 is TGCAGCGTTGAAGATCGCGCGGGGCAGCCCCAGCATTTT. Residues: CSVEDRAGQPQHF.

This clonotype appeared a few times. This chain connects TRBV7-8 to TRBJ2-7; D call uncertain. Germline V gene data show CDR1 as SGHVS and CDR2 as FQNEAQ. Trimming removed 1 base from V and 0 bases from J, with 10 bases in between. CDR3 size: 15 residues. The CDR3, as DNA: TGTGCCAGCAGCTTAGGGAGCGTGAGCTCCTACGAGCAGTACTTC. This translates into CASSLGSVSSYEQYF.

This clonotype was seen more than once but under ten times. The chain combines TRBV20-1 with TRBJ2-5; 7 nucleotides match TRBD1. V was clipped by 2 bases and J by 7 bases; unmatched bases: 19. This CDR3 is 17 amino acids long. The germline V gene encodes CDR1 DFQATT and CDR2 SNEGSKA (reference sequence). In nucleotides, the CDR3 is TGCAGTGCTAGACGAACGGGCCCCGGGATGAACAGGGGGACCCAGTACTTC. As protein: CSARRTGPGMNRGTQYF.

This clonotype came up many times. The germline gene is not matched at one end of the junction; a read error may be the cause. The chain recombines TRBV7-3 with TRBJ2-1; 10 bases fit TRBD2. Looked up from germline, CDR1 is SGHTA and CDR2 is FQGTGA. The CDR3 is 15 residues long. The chain's CDR3 is CASTLAGGAPNEQFF. The CDR3 region has the DNA TGTGCCAGCACCTTAGCGGGAGGTGCCCCCAATGAGCAGTTCTTC.

The genes are TRBV4-3 and TRBJ1-1; D unclear. Trimming pared 5 bases from V and 4 bases from J, leaving 14 bases between. Germline lookup yields CDR1 LGHNA and CDR2 YSLEER. The CDR3 runs to 14 residues. In DNA form, the CDR3 reads TGCGCCAGCAGCTCTCCGGGAACTAGCACTGAAGCTTTCTTT. Translation gives CASSSPGTSTEAFF.

This clonotype turned up a few times. The rearrangement links TRBV10-3 to TRBJ2-1; 7 nucleotides agree with TRBD2. Trimming removed 4 bases from V and 5 bases from J; junction bases left unmatched: 8. CDR3 length: 15 residues. Per the germline V gene, CDR1 is ENHRY and CDR2 is SYGVKD. CDR3 residues: CAISVGVGGDNEQFF. CDR3 sequence (DNA): TGTGCCATCAGTGTCGGGGTTGGGGGGGACAATGAGCAGTTCTTC.

This clonotype was counted between two and nine times. The gene calls are TRBV5-1 and TRBJ2-2, with TRBD2 matching 9 bases. Unmatched junction bases numbered 6, after V lost 3 bases and J lost 3 bases. CDR3 length: 16 residues. Looked up from germline, CDR1 is SGHRS and CDR2 is YFSETQ. The CDR3 DNA sequence: TGCGCCAGCAGCTCCGGGACTAGCCCCCACACCGGGGAGCTGTTTTTT. Translated, it gives CASSSGTSPHTGELFF.

The chain joins TRBV12-5 to TRBJ2-6; D unresolved. V was shortened by 4 bases and J by 13 bases, with 20 bases between the two germline ends. Germline values: CDR1 LGHNT, CDR2 FRNRAP. CDR3 length: 15 amino acids. CDR3 residues: CASGWGSGRARVLTF. The CDR3 nucleotides are TGTGCTAGTGGTTGGGGTTCTGGTCGAGCACGAGTCCTGACTTTC.

The CDR3 here is CASSRDWVRSYEQYF. CDR3 DNA sequence: TGCGCCAGCAGCCGAGATTGGGTGCGAAGCTACGAGCAGTACTTC. The chain uses TRBV5-1 and TRBJ2-7; D is uncertain. Trimming removed 4 bases at V and 3 bases at J, with 17 bases between. The CDR3 is 15 amino acids. Per the germline V gene, CDR1 is SGHRS and CDR2 is YFSETQ.

The V gene is TRBV2, the J gene TRBJ2-1; D unresolved. The germline gives CDR1 SNHLY, CDR2 FYNNEI. Trimming left V 8 bases short and J 1 base short, with 12 bases between. This CDR3 has 14 amino acids. For the CDR3, the DNA is TGTGCCAGCTGGGTCCGAATATCCTACAATGAGCAGTTCTTC. Translation gives CASWVRISYNEQFF.

The table lists this clonotype with a few counts. The rearrangement uses TRBV7-6 and TRBJ2-2, with TRBD2 as a possible D gene (5 bases). In germline, CDR1 is SGHVS, CDR2 FNYEAQ. The CDR3 has 14 amino acids. V lost 4 bases, J lost 6 bases, and 12 bases lay in between. Here the CDR3 DNA reads TGTGCCAGCAGCTCCCCGTGGGAGCCCGGGGAGCTGTTTTTT. Translation: CASSSPWEPGELFF.

The chain joins TRBV20-1 to TRBJ2-3; TRBD1 matches 8 bases. The CDR3 is 14 residues long. Germline V CDR1 and CDR2: DFQATT, SNEGSKA (reference sequence). DNA for the CDR3: TGCACCAGCTCGAACAGGGGGTACACAGATACGCAGTATTTT. Its translation is CTSSNRGYTDTQYF.

The CDR3 sequence is CSARGRLSYEQYF. CDR3 DNA sequence: TGCAGTGCTAGAGGGCGATTGTCCTACGAGCAGTACTTC. This chain uses TRBV20-1 with TRBJ2-7; D remains unclear. This CDR3 is built from 13 residues. The V and J ends lost 1 base and 1 base respectively, with 8 bases between them. Germline loops: CDR1 DFQATT, CDR2 SNEGSKA (reference sequence).

This clonotype was counted a few times. The chain combines TRBV18 with TRBJ2-7; D might be TRBD2 (5 bases). The CDR3 covers 16 residues. Trimming took off 0 bases at V and 3 bases at J, with 15 bases between the two ends. From germline, CDR1 is KGHSH and CDR2 LQKENI. The CDR3 DNA sequence: TGTGCCAGCTCACCACCTCCCGGACTGGAAAGCTACGAGCAGTACTTC. This gives the protein CASSPPPGLESYEQYF.

The V call is TRBV12-3 or TRBV12-4, the J call TRBJ2-5, with TRBD1 as a possible D gene (5 bases). This CDR3 contains 15 residues. Trimming removed 6 bases from V and 2 bases from J, with 16 bases in between. CDR3 bases: TGTGCCAGCAGACCCCGTCGACAGCGTCAAGAGACCCAGTACTTC. Residues: CASRPRRQRQETQYF.

The chain joins TRBV7-8 to TRBJ2-1; D is possibly TRBD2 (6 bases). V lost 5 bases to trimming and J lost 5 bases, with 19 bases between them. The CDR3 is made up of 16 amino acids. Germline V gives CDR1 SGHVS, CDR2 FQNEAQ. The CDR3 spells CASSPSGETENNEQFF. The DNA of the CDR3 is TGTGCCAGCAGCCCCTCGGGGGAGACTGAGAACAATGAGCAGTTCTTC.

A few counts support this clonotype. The chain is built from TRBV15 and TRBJ2-2; 14 bases line up with TRBD2. Germline V gives CDR1 LNHNV, CDR2 YYDKDF (reference sequence). The trim removed 1 base at V and 5 bases at J, leaving 3 bases unmatched. This CDR3 comprises 17 residues. CDR3 residues: CATSRGLAGGPTGELFF. In nucleotides, the CDR3 is TGTGCCACCAGCAGAGGACTAGCGGGAGGGCCTACCGGGGAGCTGTTTTTT.

This chain links TRBV5-1 with TRBJ2-1, with D possibly being TRBD2 (6 bases). The CDR3 has 15 amino acids. V lost 4 bases to trimming and J lost 0 bases, with 11 bases between them. Germline loops: CDR1 SGHRS, CDR2 YFSETQ. The CDR3 DNA is TGCGCCAGCAGCGGAAGAGCGGGCTCCTACAATGAGCAGTTCTTC. This codes for CASSGRAGSYNEQFF.

This clonotype was seen many times. The gene calls are TRBV14 and TRBJ1-4; D is unresolved. This CDR3 contains 13 residues. V was pared by 7 bases and J by 7 bases, with 13 bases between. Germline CDR1 and CDR2: SGHDN and FVKESK. The CDR3 loop reads CASNRGLVEKLFF. DNA of the CDR3: TGTGCCAGCAACAGAGGGCTCGTTGAAAAACTGTTTTTT.

This clonotype was seen at least ten times. The chain is built from TRBV27 and TRBJ2-2; D remains unclear. The CDR3 contains 14 residues. V lost 6 bases, J lost 3 bases, and 11 bases lay in between. From germline, CDR1 is MNHEY and CDR2 SMNVEV (reference sequence). The CDR3 DNA reads TGTGCCAGCAGAACGCAGGCCGACACCGGGGAGCTGTTTTTT. Its protein is CASRTQADTGELFF.

The genes are TRBV6-1 and TRBJ2-5, with D maybe TRBD1 (6 bases). The V gene's germline CDR1 is MNHNS and CDR2 SASEGT. The length of the CDR3 is 15 residues. V shed 8 bases and J shed 4 bases, with 20 bases lying between them. The CDR3 loop is CASATSGQGGETQYF. CDR3 nucleotides: TGTGCCAGCGCCACAAGCGGCCAAGGGGGAGAGACCCAGTACTTC.

The gene calls are TRBV5-5 and TRBJ1-6; 10 nucleotides match TRBD1. The germline V gene has CDR1 SGHKS and CDR2 YYEKEE (reference sequence). CDR3 length: 15 amino acids. The trim removed 1 base at V and 8 bases at J, leaving 3 bases unmatched. As DNA, the CDR3 is TGTGCCAGCAGCTTGTGGGGGACAGGGGATTCACCCCTCCACTTT. Its protein is CASSLWGTGDSPLHF. Together with reference TRBV5-5 and TRBJ1-6, the CDR3 gives the full variable domain: DAGVTQSPTHLIKTRGQQVTLRCSPISGHKSVSWYQQVLGQGPQFIFQYYEKEERGRGNFPDRFSARQFPNYSSELNVNALLLGDSALYLCASSLWGTGDSPLHFGNGTRLTVT.

There are many counts of this clonotype. CDR3 amino acids: CASSVGGPYYEQYF. The CDR3, as DNA: TGTGCCAGCAGCGTAGGGGGACCTTACTACGAGCAGTACTTC. V is TRBV9 and J is TRBJ2-7; D might be TRBD1 or TRBD2, each matching 5 bases. The germline V and J ends were trimmed by 0 bases and 3 bases, with 10 bases remaining between them. The germline V gene encodes CDR1 SGDLS and CDR2 YYNGEE. This CDR3 is 14 amino acids long.

Only a few counts were recorded for this clonotype. J is TRBJ1-1 and V is TRBV29-1, with D maybe TRBD1 (6 bases). CDR3 size: 13 residues. V shed 7 bases and J shed 5 bases, with 17 bases lying between them. Germline CDR1 SQVTM, CDR2 ANQGSEA. CDR3 protein: CSAGGGGGTEAFF. The CDR3, as DNA: TGCAGCGCTGGGGGCGGGGGTGGTACTGAAGCTTTCTTT.

This chain connects TRBV7-3 to TRBJ2-5; D not certain. Deletions cut 4 bases from V and 5 bases from J, with 11 bases between. The CDR3 sequence is 13 residues long. Germline V gene lookup returns CDR1 SGHTA and CDR2 FQGTGA. The CDR3 reads CASSSDPPETQYF. The CDR3 nucleotides are TGTGCCAGCAGCTCGGACCCGCCGGAGACCCAGTACTTC.

This clonotype came up a few times. This chain joins TRBV5-6 and TRBJ1-4; no clear D. V was trimmed by 4 bases and J by 1 base, leaving 8 bases between them. The CDR3 covers 14 residues. Germline CDR1 is SGHDT and CDR2 is YYEEEE. CDR3 DNA sequence: TGTGCCAGCAGCGGTCCAGGAACTAATGAAAAACTGTTTTTT. It yields the protein CASSGPGTNEKLFF.

The V call is TRBV10-3, the J call TRBJ2-1; TRBD2 agrees at 11 bases. This CDR3 contains 15 residues. Trimming removed 11 bases from V and 6 bases from J; junction bases left unmatched: 12. Per the germline V gene, CDR1 is ENHRY and CDR2 is SYGVKD. The CDR3 is CAAGLGLADPNEQFF. The CDR3 nucleotides are TGTGCCGCAGGATTGGGACTAGCGGACCCCAATGAGCAGTTCTTC.

In this sample, this clonotype turned up a few times. The chain uses TRBV13 and TRBJ2-6; the D is unclear. Looked up from germline, CDR1 is PRHDT and CDR2 is FYEKMQ (reference sequence). The V end was cut by 7 bases, the J end by 0 bases, with 16 bases between. There are 17 residues in the CDR3. The CDR3, as DNA: TGTGCCAGCATACTAAGGTCGTGGGACTCTGGGGCCAACGTCCTGACTTTC. It translates to CASILRSWDSGANVLTF. The full variable domain, its missing parts supplied by reference TRBV13 and TRBJ2-6, is AAGVIQSPRHLIKEKRETATLKCYPIPRHDTVYWYQQGPGQDPQFLISFYEKMQSDKGSIPDRFSAQQFSDYHSELNMSSLELGDSALYFCASILRSWDSGANVLTFGAGSRLTVL.

The gene calls are TRBV12-3 or TRBV12-4 and TRBJ2-1; 8 positions agree with TRBD2. The ends lost 6 bases at V and 9 bases at J; junction bases unmatched: 13. This CDR3 region has 15 residues. CDR3 coding DNA: TGTGCCAGCAGCCCCGGGGTAGCGGGAAGTACTGAGCAGTTCTTC. This translates into CASSPGVAGSTEQFF.

This clonotype was seen a few times. CDR3 in amino acids: CASSSPSGWDAEQYF. The CDR3 bases are TGTGCCAGCAGCTCCCCTAGCGGGTGGGACGCGGAGCAGTACTTC. The chain joins TRBV7-8 to TRBJ2-7; TRBD2 aligns across 8 bases. Trimming at V came to 4 bases and at J to 7 bases, leaving 12 bases not matched to a gene. CDR3 length: 15 residues. Germline CDR1 and CDR2: SGHVS and FQNEAQ.